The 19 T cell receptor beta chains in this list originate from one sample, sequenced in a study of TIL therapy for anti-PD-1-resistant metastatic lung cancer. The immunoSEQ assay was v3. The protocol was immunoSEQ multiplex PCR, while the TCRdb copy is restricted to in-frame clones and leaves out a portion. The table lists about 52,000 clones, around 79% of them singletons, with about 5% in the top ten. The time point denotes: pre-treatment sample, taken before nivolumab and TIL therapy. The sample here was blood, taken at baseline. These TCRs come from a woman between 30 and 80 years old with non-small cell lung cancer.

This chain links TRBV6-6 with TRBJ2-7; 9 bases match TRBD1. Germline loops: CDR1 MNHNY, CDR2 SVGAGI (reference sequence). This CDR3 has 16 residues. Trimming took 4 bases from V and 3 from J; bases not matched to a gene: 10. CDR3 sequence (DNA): TGTGCCAGCAGTTTCCCCCGGGACAGGGAATTCTACGAGCAGTACTTC. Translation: CASSFPRDREFYEQYF.

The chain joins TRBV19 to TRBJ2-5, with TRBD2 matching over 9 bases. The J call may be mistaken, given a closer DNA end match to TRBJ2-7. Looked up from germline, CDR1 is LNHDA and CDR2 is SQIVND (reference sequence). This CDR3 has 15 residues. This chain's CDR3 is CASSPGSGRRYEQYF. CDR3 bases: TGTGCCAGTAGCCCCGGCAGCGGGAGGCGGTACGAGCAGTACTTC.

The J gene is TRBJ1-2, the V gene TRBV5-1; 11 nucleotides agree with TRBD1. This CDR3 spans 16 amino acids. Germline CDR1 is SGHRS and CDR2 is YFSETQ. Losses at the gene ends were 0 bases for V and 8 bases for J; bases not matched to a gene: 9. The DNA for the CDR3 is TGCGCCAGCAGCTTGGCGACAGGACAGGGGGCGCAAGGCTACACCTTC. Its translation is CASSLATGQGAQGYTF.

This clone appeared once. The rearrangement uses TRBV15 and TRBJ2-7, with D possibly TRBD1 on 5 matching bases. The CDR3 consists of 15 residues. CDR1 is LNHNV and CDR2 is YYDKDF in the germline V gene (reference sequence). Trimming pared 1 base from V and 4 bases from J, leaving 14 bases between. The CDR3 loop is CATSRGGGAPYEQYF. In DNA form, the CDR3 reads TGTGCCACCAGCAGAGGAGGTGGGGCCCCTTACGAGCAGTACTTC.

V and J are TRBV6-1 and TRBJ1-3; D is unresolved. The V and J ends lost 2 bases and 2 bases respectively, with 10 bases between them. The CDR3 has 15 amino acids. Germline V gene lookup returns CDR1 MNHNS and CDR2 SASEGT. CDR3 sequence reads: CASSERVLAGNTIYF. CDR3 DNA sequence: TGTGCCAGCAGTGAACGGGTTTTGGCTGGAAACACCATATATTTT.

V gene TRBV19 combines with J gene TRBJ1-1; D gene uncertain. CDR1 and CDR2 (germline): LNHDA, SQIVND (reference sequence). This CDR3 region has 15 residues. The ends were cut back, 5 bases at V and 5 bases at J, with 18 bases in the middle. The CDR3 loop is CASSPSLRRRTEAFF. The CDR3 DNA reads TGTGCCAGTAGTCCCTCCCTAAGGCGGAGGACTGAAGCTTTCTTT.

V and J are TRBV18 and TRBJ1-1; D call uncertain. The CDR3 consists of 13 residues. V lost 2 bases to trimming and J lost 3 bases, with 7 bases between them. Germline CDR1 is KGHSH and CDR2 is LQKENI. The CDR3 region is CASSPSTDTEAFF. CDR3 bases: TGTGCCAGCTCACCAAGTACAGACACTGAAGCTTTCTTT.

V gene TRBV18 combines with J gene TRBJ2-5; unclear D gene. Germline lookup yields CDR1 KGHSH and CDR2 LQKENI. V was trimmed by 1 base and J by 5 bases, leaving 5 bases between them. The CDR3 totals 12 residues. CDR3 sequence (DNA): TGTGCCAGCTCACCACTAGGTGAGACCCAGTACTTC. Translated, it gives CASSPLGETQYF.

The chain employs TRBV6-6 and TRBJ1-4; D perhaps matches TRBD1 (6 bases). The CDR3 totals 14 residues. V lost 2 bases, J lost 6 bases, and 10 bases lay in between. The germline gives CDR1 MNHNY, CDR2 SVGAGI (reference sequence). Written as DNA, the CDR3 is TGTGCCAGCAGTTACGGGACATACTATGAAAAACTGTTTTTT. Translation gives CASSYGTYYEKLFF.

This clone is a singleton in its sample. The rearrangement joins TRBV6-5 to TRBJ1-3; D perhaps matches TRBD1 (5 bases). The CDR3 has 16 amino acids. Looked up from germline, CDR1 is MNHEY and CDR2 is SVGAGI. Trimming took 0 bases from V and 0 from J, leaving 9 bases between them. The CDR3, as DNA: TGTGCCAGCAGTTACTCACAGGCCTCCTCTGGAAACACCATATATTTT. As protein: CASSYSQASSGNTIYF.

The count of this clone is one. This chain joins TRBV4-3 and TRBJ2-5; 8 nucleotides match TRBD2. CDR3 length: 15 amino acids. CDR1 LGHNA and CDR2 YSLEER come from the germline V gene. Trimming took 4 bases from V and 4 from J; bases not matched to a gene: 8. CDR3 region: CASSPSGGRVETQYF. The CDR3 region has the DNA TGCGCCAGCAGCCCGTCGGGGGGGCGGGTAGAGACCCAGTACTTC.

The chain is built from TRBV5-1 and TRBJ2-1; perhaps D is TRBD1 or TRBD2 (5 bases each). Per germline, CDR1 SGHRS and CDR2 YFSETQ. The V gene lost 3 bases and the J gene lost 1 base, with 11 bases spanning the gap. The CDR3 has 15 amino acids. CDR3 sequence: CASSSGTDSYNEQFF. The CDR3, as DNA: TGCGCCAGCAGCTCCGGGACGGATTCCTACAATGAGCAGTTCTTC. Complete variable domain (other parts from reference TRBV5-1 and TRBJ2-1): KAGVTQTPRYLIKTRGQQVTLSCSPISGHRSVSWYQQTPGQGLQFLFEYFSETQRNKGNFPGRFSGRQFSNSRSEMNVSTLELGDSALYLCASSSGTDSYNEQFFGPGTRLTVL.

The CDR3 region has the DNA TGCAGCGTCGGGGACGGGGATCAGCCCCAGCATTTT. This codes for CSVGDGDQPQHF. This chain uses TRBV29-1 with TRBJ1-5; maybe TRBD1 (5 bases). The V gene's germline CDR1 is SQVTM and CDR2 ANQGSEA. Between the trimmed V and J ends, which lost 6 bases and 5 bases, there was a span of 11 bases. This CDR3 is built from 12 residues.

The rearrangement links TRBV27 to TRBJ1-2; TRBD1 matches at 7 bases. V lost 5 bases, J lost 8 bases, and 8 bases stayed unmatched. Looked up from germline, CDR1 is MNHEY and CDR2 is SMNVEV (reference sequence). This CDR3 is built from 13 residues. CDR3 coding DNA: TGTGCCAGCAGTCCATACAGGGGTTGGGGCTACACCTTC. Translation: CASSPYRGWGYTF.

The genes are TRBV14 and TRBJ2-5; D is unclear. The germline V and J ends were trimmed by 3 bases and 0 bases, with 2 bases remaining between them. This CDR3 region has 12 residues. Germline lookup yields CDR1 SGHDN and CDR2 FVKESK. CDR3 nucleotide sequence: TGTGCCAGCAGCCATTACCAAGAGACCCAGTACTTC. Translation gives CASSHYQETQYF.

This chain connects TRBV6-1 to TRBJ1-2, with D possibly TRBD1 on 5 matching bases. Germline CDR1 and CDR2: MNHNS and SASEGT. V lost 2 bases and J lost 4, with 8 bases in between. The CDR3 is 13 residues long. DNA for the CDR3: TGTGCCAGCAGTGAATCGGGGGTCTATGGCTACACCTTC. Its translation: CASSESGVYGYTF.

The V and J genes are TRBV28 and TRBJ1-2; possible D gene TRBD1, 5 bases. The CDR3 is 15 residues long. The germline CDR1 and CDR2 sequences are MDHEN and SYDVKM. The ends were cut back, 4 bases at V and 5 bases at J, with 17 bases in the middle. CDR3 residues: CASSWARGTAYGYTF. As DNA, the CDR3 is TGTGCCAGCAGTTGGGCCAGAGGGACGGCTTATGGCTACACCTTC.

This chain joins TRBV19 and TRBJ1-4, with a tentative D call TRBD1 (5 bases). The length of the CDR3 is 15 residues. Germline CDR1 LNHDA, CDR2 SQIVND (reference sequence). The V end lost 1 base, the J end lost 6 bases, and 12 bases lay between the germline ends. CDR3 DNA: TGTGCCAGTAGTATAGCGGGACTTGTCGATGAAAAACTGTTTTTT. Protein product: CASSIAGLVDEKLFF. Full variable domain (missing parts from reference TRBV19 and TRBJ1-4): DGGITQSPKYLFRKEGQNVTLSCEQNLNHDAMYWYRQDPGQGLRLIYYSQIVNDFQKGDIAEGYSVSREKKESFPLTVTSAQKNPTAFYLCASSIAGLVDEKLFFGSGTQLSVL.

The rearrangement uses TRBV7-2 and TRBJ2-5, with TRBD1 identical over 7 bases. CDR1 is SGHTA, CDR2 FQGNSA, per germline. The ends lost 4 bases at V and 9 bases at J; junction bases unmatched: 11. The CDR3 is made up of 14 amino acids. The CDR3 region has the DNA TGTGCCAGCAGCTACACAGGGGTAGCCATGGCCCAGTACTTC. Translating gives CASSYTGVAMAQYF.